This is a list of T cell receptor beta chains from one sample in a study of blood T cell repertoires in COVID-19. Sequencing was performed with immunoSEQ multiplex PCR; in TCRdb, only in-frame clones are kept and a portion is missing. The table records some 290,000 clones, roughly 80% of them present only once. Material: peripheral blood. These receptors were obtained from a man aged 55 to 69 who had recovered from COVID-19. CDR3s include the opening cysteine and the closing phenylalanine or tryptophan. Fields, in order: clone size, V gene, CDR3 protein. Only some rows state a clone size, as once, few, many or a class for expanded clones.

clone size: -
V gene: TRBV4-1
CDR3 protein: CASSQEQERGLLF

clone size: -
V gene: TRBV24-1
CDR3 protein: CATSDLRPGGASHNEQFF

clone size: few
V gene: TRBV4-2
CDR3 protein: CASSQGGQSYNSPLHF

clone size: -
V gene: TRBV3-1/TRBV3-2
CDR3 protein: CASSLAGSGELFF

clone size: -
V gene: TRBV19
CDR3 protein: CASSIGGDSGRNEQFF

clone size: -
V gene: TRBV19
CDR3 protein: CASSDVRNQPQHF

clone size: -
V gene: TRBV20-1
CDR3 protein: CSARGGPGYTF

clone size: -
V gene: TRBV9
CDR3 protein: CASSEHGTGVYNEQFF

clone size: -
V gene: TRBV3-1/TRBV3-2
CDR3 protein: CASSLRGPNEKLFF

clone size: -
V gene: TRBV6-9
CDR3 protein: CASSYGRYMVRNSPLHF

clone size: once
V gene: TRBV19
CDR3 protein: CASKYNNEQFF

clone size: once
V gene: TRBV7-2
CDR3 protein: CASSLAGGPYEQFF

clone size: -
V gene: TRBV18
CDR3 protein: CASSTPLVAGYNEQFF

clone size: -
V gene: TRBV7-3
CDR3 protein: CASSFRDSNEQFF

clone size: -
V gene: TRBV4-2
CDR3 protein: CASSQVPSYEQYF

clone size: -
V gene: TRBV3-1/TRBV3-2
CDR3 protein: CASSFAGGPSYEQYF

clone size: -
V gene: TRBV9
CDR3 protein: CASRSPGNNEQFF

clone size: -
V gene: TRBV30
CDR3 protein: CAWNYSNQPQHF

clone size: -
V gene: TRBV28
CDR3 protein: CASSPTIGGGQNEKLFF

clone size: -
V gene: TRBV30
CDR3 protein: CAWAPREEQPQHF

clone size: -
V gene: TRBV14
CDR3 protein: CASSQVGLAGRSYNEQFF

clone size: -
V gene: TRBV29-1
CDR3 protein: CSVETLAGVLDTQYF

clone size: few
V gene: TRBV19
CDR3 protein: CASSPLTGSTGELFF

clone size: -
V gene: TRBV4-2
CDR3 protein: CASSQILAGYNEQFF

clone size: -
V gene: TRBV24-1
CDR3 protein: CATKGGGIADTQYF

clone size: -
V gene: TRBV3-1/TRBV3-2
CDR3 protein: CASSQGIVQETQYF

clone size: -
V gene: TRBV3-1/TRBV3-2
CDR3 protein: CASSQAVLSTGEQYF

clone size: many
V gene: TRBV3-1/TRBV3-2
CDR3 protein: CASSQGTGAPVQETQYF

clone size: -
V gene: TRBV6-5
CDR3 protein: CASSMQGNQPQHF

clone size: -
V gene: TRBV11-2
CDR3 protein: CASSLEAGGPSDTQYF

clone size: -
V gene: TRBV6-5
CDR3 protein: CASSLTGAGTDTQYF

clone size: -
V gene: TRBV2
CDR3 protein: CASSEGAAGTQYF

clone size: -
V gene: TRBV19
CDR3 protein: CASTLTGSGANVLTF

clone size: -
V gene: TRBV30
CDR3 protein: CAWSAKGLAGNYEQYF

clone size: -
V gene: TRBV11-2
CDR3 protein: CASSLEGGGTDTQYF

clone size: -
V gene: TRBV2
CDR3 protein: CASSDNSPNQPQHF

clone size: once
V gene: TRBV30
CDR3 protein: CAWSVAGGSPRYEQYF

clone size: -
V gene: TRBV14
CDR3 protein: CASSQGVGTRNYGYTF

clone size: -
V gene: TRBV19
CDR3 protein: CASSILTFNSPLHF

clone size: -
V gene: TRBV5-1
CDR3 protein: CASSSGGGRGQNIQYF

clone size: -
V gene: TRBV11-2
CDR3 protein: CASSWDRATREQYF

clone size: -
V gene: TRBV7-2
CDR3 protein: CASSSYRVYSNQPQHF

clone size: few
V gene: TRBV11-2
CDR3 protein: CASSSSVGGRAQETQYF

clone size: -
V gene: TRBV5-1
CDR3 protein: CASSLADEQYF

clone size: -
V gene: TRBV3-1/TRBV3-2
CDR3 protein: CASSPLTDSYEQYF

clone size: -
V gene: TRBV6-5
CDR3 protein: CASSPGTGGYQPQHF

clone size: -
V gene: TRBV14
CDR3 protein: CASSQFQKNSPLHF

clone size: once
V gene: TRBV3-1/TRBV3-2
CDR3 protein: CASSQRRYTEAFF

clone size: once
V gene: TRBV21-1
CDR3 protein: CASSKGEPGGAMNSPLHF

clone size: -
V gene: TRBV7-9
CDR3 protein: CASSSGGSMAYEQYF

clone size: -
V gene: TRBV7-9
CDR3 protein: CASSSVQGPGEAFF

clone size: -
V gene: TRBV28
CDR3 protein: CASSAWAGNGNQPQHF

clone size: few
V gene: TRBV19
CDR3 protein: CASSSFGGLRGTEAFF

clone size: -
V gene: TRBV6-4
CDR3 protein: CASSTTPRSGELFF

clone size: once
V gene: TRBV19
CDR3 protein: CASSIGTGVGDTQYF